This T cell receptor (beta chain) derives from a study of blood T cell repertoires in COVID-19. Study information: The samples span acute and convalescent COVID-19 from the United States, Italy and Spain. Nucleic acid was either cDNA or gDNA, and it came from T cells, B-cell-depleted T cells, or PBMCs.

V was clipped by 2 bases and J by 8 bases; unmatched bases: 5. This CDR3 spans 14 amino acids. The germline CDR1 and CDR2 sequences are LGHDT and YNNKEL (reference sequence). The authors' processing: For nucleated cells, counts were estimated from reference gene primer amplification. Produced via immunoSEQ multiplex PCR; TCRdb's table is partial and in-frame only. The DNA was the basis for D and trimming; V, J and clone size are from that table. This sample has tens of thousands of clones, with roughly four fifths found just once. The rearrangement joins TRBV3-1 (or the pseudogene TRBV3-2) to TRBJ1-3, with 8 positions matching TRBD1. This TCR came from a man in his 60s with acute or convalescent COVID-19. The sequenced sample was peripheral blood. The CDR3 loop is CASSQLDRGDTIYF. CDR3 nucleotides: TGTGCCAGCAGCCAACTAGACAGGGGAGACACCATATATTTT.